This is a list of T cell receptor beta chains from one sample in a study of blood T cell repertoires in COVID-19. TCRdb's copy holds only in-frame clones and misses some; the assay was immunoSEQ multiplex PCR. The table lists 290,000 or so clones, approximately 93% of them singletons. The specimen sequenced was peripheral blood. All receptors come from a woman aged 25 to 39 with COVID-19, enrolled during active disease. CDR3s leave out the opening cysteine and the closing phenylalanine or tryptophan. Fields, in order: J gene, V gene, D gene, clone size, CDR3 protein. The D gene is left open where the match is weak. Expanded clones are given a class, and other clones once, few, many or no size at all.

TRBJ2-1 TRBV2 TRBD2 once ATRTSETYNEQF
TRBJ2-3 TRBV5-1 . . ASSLGAGSDFLANTDTQY
TRBJ2-5 TRBV5-1 . . ASSLVFPGETQY
TRBJ1-1 TRBV7-8 . once ASMGEGTEAF
TRBJ2-7 TRBV5-1 . . ASSITKPPRDEQY
TRBJ2-1 TRBV6-5 TRBD2 once ASSFQTSFGDEQF
TRBJ2-5 TRBV7-2 . . ASSPGVTQY
TRBJ1-4 TRBV5-1 TRBD1 . ASSLEGAATNEKLF
TRBJ1-6 TRBV30 . . AWSLPGVNSPLH
TRBJ1-1 TRBV29-1 . . SVARRLNTEAF
TRBJ2-1 TRBV4-2 . . ASSQGAGMGF
TRBJ1-2 TRBV2 TRBD1 . ASRRGTGENYGYT
TRBJ2-3 TRBV2 . . ASSSTRYTDTQY
TRBJ1-1 TRBV7-9 . . ASSYLGEREAF
TRBJ1-2 TRBV27 TRBD1 . ASSSTGASYGYT
TRBJ2-2 TRBV27 . . ASSFGQGGAGELF
TRBJ2-2 TRBV30 TRBD2 . AWSVRWGLATNTGELF
TRBJ2-2 TRBV11-2 TRBD1 . ASSPGQGAARWGGELF
TRBJ2-7 TRBV4-1 TRBD2 . ASSLAGGYEQY
TRBJ2-5 TRBV12-3/TRBV12-4 TRBD1 . ASSLDRDETQY
TRBJ1-5 TRBV18 TRBD1 once ASSPTPPDRVGNQPQH
TRBJ1-6 TRBV9 . . ASSVGLAASPLH
TRBJ2-7 TRBV6-5 TRBD2 . ASSYSGTNYEQY
TRBJ2-7 TRBV18 . . ASSPSPGYEQY
TRBJ1-6 TRBV2 . . ASRNRDTRNSPLH
TRBJ2-3 TRBV6-1 . . ASSDKRGGGLSDTQY
TRBJ1-2 TRBV29-1 TRBD1 . SVDRQGQANYGYT
TRBJ1-1 TRBV18 . once ASSPSPTVNTEAF
TRBJ1-1 TRBV28 TRBD1 . ASSFVTGGTEAF
TRBJ2-3 TRBV19 TRBD2 . ASSIDSGIAGGADTQY
TRBJ2-7 TRBV6-5 TRBD1 . ASGHRGQVYEQY
TRBJ1-1 TRBV7-9 TRBD1 . ASRIGQGNTEAF
TRBJ2-6 TRBV25-1 TRBD1 . ASSESGTGISGANVLT
TRBJ2-1 TRBV7-9 TRBD2 . ASSLGGLSIDEQF
TRBJ2-7 TRBV5-4 . . ASSLGVTRSLEEQY
TRBJ2-3 TRBV9 . once ASSSREPSTDTQY
TRBJ1-1 TRBV19 TRBD1 once ASSGRTGVNTEAF
TRBJ2-1 TRBV5-1 . . ASSFADSSYNEQF
TRBJ1-1 TRBV6-5 . . ASSRDLNTEAF
TRBJ2-7 TRBV6-5 . . ASGDSPYEQY
TRBJ1-2 TRBV6-5 . . ASSSPGRLGGYT
TRBJ2-2 TRBV19 . . ASGGVPGELF
TRBJ2-1 TRBV11-2 . . ASSLDPGGEQF
TRBJ1-1 TRBV2 TRBD1 . ASSRRSGTENTEAF
TRBJ2-3 TRBV5-1 TRBD2 . ASSLDGGGDTQY
TRBJ1-4 TRBV7-9 . . ASSLWQGGANEKLF
TRBJ1-2 TRBV4-1 TRBD1 . ASSQENSGTGAAKGT